The TCR beta chain under discussion was sequenced for a study of T cell clones after liver transplantation. Study context: A pre-transplant mixed lymphocyte reaction with TCRbeta sequencing defined graft-donor-reactive clones followed in post-transplant blood. Subjects received no induction therapy and standard immunosuppression until randomization at 12-24 months post-transplant. Tolerance: complete withdrawal held at least one year, liver enzymes staying within twice normal. Overall study findings and caveats: Compared with third party-reactive sequences, donor-reactive ones declined more, independent of withdrawal success.

Turning to this clone: Its antigen is not known.

V was shortened by 3 bases and J by 5 bases, with 11 bases between the two germline ends. Germline CDR1 reads SGHTA; CDR2 reads FQGNSA. There are 13 residues in the CDR3. The data were produced by immunoSEQ multiplex PCR, yet TCRdb's version contains in-frame clones alone and is incomplete. The repertoire holds about 12,000 clones, with roughly four fifths as singletons. Sequences were derived from CD8+ T cells from blood, sampled at the 22-month timepoint. This TCR derives from a human patient who received a liver transplant. Some T cells may have originated in the graft donor. The chain has TRBV7-2 and TRBJ2-7, with D possibly matching TRBD2 (6 bases). CDR3 coding DNA: TGTGCCAGCAGCTTGCGGGGAAAAAACGAGCAGTACTTC. It yields the protein CASSLRGKNEQYF. Full variable domain (remainder filled in from reference TRBV7-2 and TRBJ2-7): GAGVSQSPSNKVTEKGKDVELRCDPISGHTALYWYRQSLGQGLEFLIYFQGNSAPDKSGLPSDRFSAERTGGSVSTLTIQRTQQEDSAVYLCASSLRGKNEQYFGPGTRLTVT.